A selection of T cell receptor beta chains follows, all from one sample in a study of blood T cells in healthy people across ages. TCRdb fed the 5' RACE reads into MiXCR, producing one record per CDR3 protein. The repertoire includes hundreds of thousands of distinct CDR3 sequences, more than 45% of them detected once, and 45% to 55% sits in the top ten. Sequenced sample: blood. Every receptor here comes from a man between 60 and 75 years old in good health. Both conserved end residues are part of each CDR3. Fields, in order: J gene, D gene, V gene, clone size, CDR3 protein, CDR3 DNA. D genes are given only for firm matches. Clone size appears in some rows only: once, few, many, or a class for an expanded clone.

TRBJ2-7 | TRBD1 | TRBV2 | - | CASSEDRGGYEQYF | TGTGCCAGCAGCGAGGACAGGGGTGGTTACGAGCAGTACTTC
TRBJ1-6 | TRBD1 | TRBV20-1 | few | CSASRAGGGWRSPLHF | TGCAGTGCTAGCCGGGCAGGGGGTGGATGGCGTTCACCCCTCCACTTT
TRBJ2-7 | - | TRBV5-1 | few | CASSLRAGTLSSYNEQYF | TGCGCCAGCAGCTTGCGGGCAGGGACCCTCTCATCCTACAATGAGCAGTACTTC
TRBJ2-3 | - | TRBV7-2 | - | CASSLFSLRDTQYF | TGTGCCAGCAGCTTATTCTCCTTGAGGGATACGCAGTATTTT
TRBJ2-5 | TRBD2 | TRBV7-7 | few | CASSPTSSGETQYF | TGTGCTAGCAGCCCGACTAGCTCGGGAGAGACCCAGTACTTC
TRBJ2-5 | TRBD1 | TRBV5-1 | once | CASSDRTGGQETQYF | TGCGCCAGCAGCGACCGGACAGGGGGCCAAGAGACCCAGTACTTC
TRBJ1-2 | - | TRBV25-1 | - | CASSGPLGGIGYTF | TGTGCCAGCAGTGGACCCCTCGGAGGTATTGGCTACACCTTC
TRBJ2-3 | TRBD2 | TRBV29-1 | - | CSVYAGDSFSTDTRYF | TGCAGCGTTTATGCGGGGGATTCCTTTAGCACAGATACGCGGTATTTT
TRBJ1-6 | - | TRBV10-2 | few | CASRGEGESPLHF | TGCGCCAGCAGGGGAGAGGGGGAGTCACCCCTCCACTTT
TRBJ2-7 | TRBD2 | TRBV20-1 | few | CSAGGTSGMGEQYF | TGCAGTGCCGGGGGGACTAGCGGGATGGGCGAGCAGTACTTC
TRBJ2-1 | TRBD2 | TRBV9 | - | CASSPGGSGGYEQFF | TGTGCCAGCTCGCCTGGGGGGAGCGGGGGGTATGAGCAGTTCTTC
TRBJ2-5 | - | TRBV11-2 | - | CASSLVGRETQYF | TGTGCCAGCAGCTTAGTAGGGAGAGAGACCCAGTACTTC
TRBJ2-3 | TRBD1 | TRBV11-2 | few | CASSSRQGAQGDTQYF | TGTGCCAGCAGCAGCAGACAGGGGGCGCAGGGGGATACGCAGTATTTT
TRBJ2-5 | - | TRBV11-2 | - | CANSSGVVETQYF | TGTGCCAACAGCTCAGGGGTCGTCGAGACCCAGTACTTC
TRBJ2-7 | - | TRBV6-5 | - | CASSYFYGGVRVEQYF | TGTGCCAGCAGTTACTTTTATGGCGGAGTGAGAGTCGAGCAGTACTTC
TRBJ1-3 | TRBD1 | TRBV4-1 | - | CASSQELIDRGLGNTIYF | TGCGCCAGCAGCCAAGAATTGATAGACAGGGGGCTAGGAAACACCATATATTTT
TRBJ1-6 | - | TRBV7-2 | - | CASSLGGTPLHF | TGTGCCAGCAGCTTAGGGGGGACACCCCTCCACTTT
TRBJ2-7 | - | TRBV29-1 | - | CSVGAQGNYEQYF | TGCAGCGTAGGAGCCCAGGGGAACTACGAGCAGTACTTC
TRBJ1-6 | - | TRBV9 | - | CASSVRVGDSPLHF | TGTGCCAGCAGCGTACGGGTGGGGGATTCACCCCTCCACTTT
TRBJ2-3 | TRBD2 | TRBV4-3 | few | CASSQDLPSGFTDTQYF | TGCGCCAGCAGCCAAGATCTTCCTAGCGGGTTTACAGATACGCAGTATTTT
TRBJ2-1 | TRBD1 | TRBV24-1 | few | CATSDTGTGGRNEQFF | TGTGCCACCAGTGACACCGGGACAGGGGGCAGGAATGAGCAGTTCTTC
TRBJ2-1 | - | TRBV6-2/TRBV6-3 | - | CASSHPRMSGEQFF | TGTGCCAGCAGCCACCCTCGTATGTCGGGTGAGCAGTTCTTC
TRBJ2-7 | - | TRBV7-2 | - | CASRTTGAYEQYF | TGTGCCAGCAGAACGACAGGTGCCTACGAGCAGTACTTC
TRBJ2-2 | - | TRBV4-3 | - | CASSQGRAFGELFF | TGCGCCAGCAGCCAAGGAAGGGCATTCGGGGAGCTGTTTTTT
TRBJ2-1 | TRBD2 | TRBV25-1 | many | CASSELAGGDNEQFF | TGTGCCAGCAGTGAACTAGCGGGAGGGGACAATGAGCAGTTCTTC
TRBJ2-3 | - | TRBV10-3 | - | CAISEGSGGSTDTQYF | TGTGCCATCAGTGAAGGCAGCGGAGGAAGCACAGATACGCAGTATTTT
TRBJ2-5 | TRBD1 | TRBV29-1 | few | CSAAQGAGETQYF | TGCAGCGCTGCCCAGGGGGCAGGGGAGACCCAGTACTTC
TRBJ2-7 | - | TRBV20-1 | - | CSAKSRTATYEQYF | TGCAGTGCCAAGTCGCGGACGGCTACCTACGAGCAGTACTTC
TRBJ2-1 | - | TRBV30 | - | CAWTRVNEQFF | TGTGCCTGGACCAGGGTTAATGAGCAGTTCTTC
TRBJ1-2 | - | TRBV12-3/TRBV12-4 | - | CASSYGAGGYTF | TGTGCCAGCAGTTACGGGGCTGGGGGCTACACCTTC
TRBJ1-2 | - | TRBV7-9 | few | CASSSVILGGYTF | TGTGCCAGCAGCTCGGTAATCTTGGGAGGCTACACCTTC
TRBJ1-2 | TRBD1 | TRBV7-8 | - | CASSPSGQGGYGYTF | TGTGCCAGCAGCCCCTCCGGACAGGGAGGTTATGGCTACACCTTC
TRBJ2-3 | - | TRBV5-1 | - | CASSSDGTLTDTQYF | TGCGCCAGCAGCTCGGACGGAACCCTCACAGATACGCAGTATTTT
TRBJ1-2 | TRBD1 | TRBV29-1 | - | CSVLGQGNLNYGYTF | TGCAGCGTTCTGGGACAGGGGAACTTAAACTATGGCTACACCTTC
TRBJ2-1 | - | TRBV7-9 | - | CASSLSPEQFF | TGTGCCAGCAGTCTTTCCCCTGAGCAGTTCTTC
TRBJ2-7 | TRBD1 | TRBV7-9 | few | CANSLAGTESYEQYF | TGTGCCAACAGCTTAGCTGGGACAGAATCCTACGAGCAGTACTTC
TRBJ2-7 | TRBD1 | TRBV5-1 | - | CASSLTGVEQYF | TGCGCCAGCAGCTTGACAGGGGTAGAGCAGTACTTC
TRBJ2-3 | - | TRBV20-1 | once | CSAIQTSTDTQYF | TGCAGTGCTATCCAGACTAGCACAGATACGCAGTATTTT
TRBJ2-7 | - | TRBV5-1 | few | CASSLDGGNGFGEQYF | TGCGCCAGCAGCTTGGATGGGGGAAATGGTTTTGGCGAGCAGTACTTC
TRBJ2-5 | TRBD2 | TRBV5-1 | once | CASSLAGIAGVPETQYF | TGCGCCAGCAGCTTGGCCGGGATAGCGGGAGTACCGGAGACCCAGTACTTC
TRBJ2-1 | TRBD2 | TRBV29-1 | - | CSVSKTSGIYNEQFF | TGCAGCGTGTCGAAAACTAGCGGGATTTACAATGAGCAGTTCTTC
TRBJ2-3 | - | TRBV5-6 | many | CASTDYGGSTDTQYF | TGTGCCAGCACCGATTACGGGGGAAGCACAGATACGCAGTATTTT
TRBJ2-3 | - | TRBV5-8 | - | CASRLSWGLDTQYF | TGTGCCAGCAGACTTAGCTGGGGTCTGGACACGCAGTATTTT
TRBJ1-2 | - | TRBV29-1 | - | CSVGFSEYGYTF | TGCAGCGTTGGATTCTCGGAATACGGCTACACCTTC
TRBJ2-3 | TRBD2 | TRBV29-1 | - | CSVQAGATDTQYF | TGCAGCGTTCAAGCGGGAGCGACAGATACGCAGTATTTT